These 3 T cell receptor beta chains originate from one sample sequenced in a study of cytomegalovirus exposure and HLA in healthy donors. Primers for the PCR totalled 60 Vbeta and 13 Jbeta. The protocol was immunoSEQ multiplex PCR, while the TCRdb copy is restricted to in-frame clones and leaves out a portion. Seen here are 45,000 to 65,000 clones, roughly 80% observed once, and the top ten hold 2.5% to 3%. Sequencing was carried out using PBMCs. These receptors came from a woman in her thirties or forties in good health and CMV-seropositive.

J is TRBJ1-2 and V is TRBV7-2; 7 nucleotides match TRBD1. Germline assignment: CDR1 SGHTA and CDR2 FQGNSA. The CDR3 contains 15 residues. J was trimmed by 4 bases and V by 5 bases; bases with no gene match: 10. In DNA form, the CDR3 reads TGTGCCAGCAGCCGCGACAGGGTCCATCCCTATGGCTACACCTTC. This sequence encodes CASSRDRVHPYGYTF.

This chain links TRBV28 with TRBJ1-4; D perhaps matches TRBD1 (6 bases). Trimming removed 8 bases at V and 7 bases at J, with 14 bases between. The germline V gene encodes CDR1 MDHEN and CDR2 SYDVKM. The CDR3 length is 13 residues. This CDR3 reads CASGRQAFEKLFF. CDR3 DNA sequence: TGTGCCAGCGGAAGACAGGCTTTTGAAAAACTGTTTTTT.

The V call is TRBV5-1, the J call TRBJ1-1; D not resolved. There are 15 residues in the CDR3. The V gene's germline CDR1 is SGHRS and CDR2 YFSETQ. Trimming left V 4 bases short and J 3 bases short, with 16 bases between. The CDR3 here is CASSPERYKDTEAFF. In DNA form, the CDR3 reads TGCGCCAGCAGCCCCGAGCGGTATAAGGACACTGAAGCTTTCTTT.